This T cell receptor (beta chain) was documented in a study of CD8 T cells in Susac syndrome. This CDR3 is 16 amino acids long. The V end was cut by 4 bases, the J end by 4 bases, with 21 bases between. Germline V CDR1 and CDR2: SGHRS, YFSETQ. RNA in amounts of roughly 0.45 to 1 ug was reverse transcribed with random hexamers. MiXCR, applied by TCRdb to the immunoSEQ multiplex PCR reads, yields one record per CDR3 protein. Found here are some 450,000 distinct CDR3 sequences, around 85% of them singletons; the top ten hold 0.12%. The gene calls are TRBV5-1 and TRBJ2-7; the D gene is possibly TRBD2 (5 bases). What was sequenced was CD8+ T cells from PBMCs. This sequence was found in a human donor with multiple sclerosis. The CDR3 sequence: CASSPSSSTGFYEQYF. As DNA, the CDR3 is TGCGCCAGCAGCCCCTCAAGTTCGACGGGATTTTACGAGCAGTACTTC.